The entry below gives a single T cell receptor (beta chain) sequence along with its context. Its recognized antigen is unknown. Base qualities are not provided; no much larger clone lies one nucleotide away. The germline V gene sets CDR1 to MGHRA and CDR2 to YSYEKL. V and J are truncated by 0 bases and 8 bases respectively, leaving an intervening sequence of 14 bases. Including cysteine and phenylalanine, the CDR3 has 16 amino acids. CDR3 DNA only is kept here, 48 bases in frame from base 1. This entry is derived from a study of cytomegalovirus exposure and HLA in healthy donors (dated by TCRdb to 2017 to 2019). For the wider study: An earlier analysis of some 600 of the donors reported roughly 300 Gb of sequence data and 117 million unique TCR beta sequences obtained from around 180 million T cells. An early release that covered about 600 HLA-typed donors contained about 300 gigabases of sequencing data and tens of millions of unique TCR sequences. The genetic ancestry cluster associated with self-reported Caucasian donors included 70% to 85% of the 398 genotyped donors. The study was designed to test whether signatures of past pathogen exposure could be identified by cataloging public T cell receptors. The study used immunosequencing to profile the T cell repertoires of more than 650 subjects and linked those repertoires to cytomegalovirus serostatus. In addition to the first cohort of approximately 650 subjects, a separate validation cohort of 100 to 150 different subjects was used. To predict cytomegalovirus infection status, the study combined high-throughput TCR immunosequencing, statistical association of individual TCRs with disease status, and machine learning. In a later analysis, previously published TCR beta repertoires from several hundred donors were re-analyzed and high-resolution HLA genotyping was added so that TCR occurrence patterns could be studied. Rather than drawing on any new phenotypic data, the later analysis identified candidate immune exposures from TCR beta sequences and the way those sequences occurred across donors. In an earlier analysis of 550 to 700 of the donors, high-throughput TCR beta sequencing was used to judge whether each TCR beta V gene segment behaved as functional or pseudogenic. Donor age, sex, ethnicity and CMV serostatus were compiled alongside the repertoire data. A later genetic analysis took genome-wide SNP genotypes for about 55% of the roughly 670 donors and used that subset as a discovery cohort. All discovery cohort repertoires had been generated on a single sequencing platform. HLA typing covered class I and class II loci at four-digit resolution. Typing coverage differed by locus: A, B, C, DRB1 and DQB1 were typed in roughly 629-630 donors, DQA1 in about 560, DPA1 in 600 to 610, and DPB1 in just under 490. Roughly five DR-DQ haplotypes were handled as single units for association and clustering because linkage in the cohort was strong. Among around 400 genotyped donors of the cohort, an average of around 240,000 unique TCR beta nucleotide sequences were sequenced per donor, around 18% of them non-productive.

The cohort comprised some 730 healthy bone marrow donors. Cohort members were all nominally healthy when sampled, although unrecorded immune exposures were likely present. The donor was CMV seropositive and belonged to the group of a few hundred seropositive cohort members. A peripheral blood sample was collected from each donor, and TCR beta sequencing was performed on peripheral blood mononuclear cells. Genomic DNA was extracted from the blood cell samples with the Qiagen DNeasy Blood Extraction Kit. On the study overall, not on this receptor specifically: The presence/absence analyses assumed that sequencing depth was roughly uniform across donors, and that assumption may not be true. For the cohort, immune exposure information was limited to CMV serostatus. Some IMGT-functional V segments, including TRBV6-2 and TRBV6-3, could not be distinguished by the 87-base-pair reads and were therefore excluded. When HLA alleles, especially DR and DQ, strongly co-occurred, attributing TCR associations to individual alleles was difficult. Most CMV-associated TCR beta chains appeared to be HLA-restricted in a later analysis, and the HLA associations seemed to be driven largely by CMV exposure. Because counts were too low, 15 or so rarely observed V segments, including chromosome 9 orphons, were excluded from the earlier analysis of 587 of the donors. In a later analysis, several top co-occurrence clusters were reported to appear linked to parvovirus B19, influenza, CMV and Epstein-Barr virus. The study listed 164 TCR beta chains as associated with cytomegalovirus. Because HLA typing was unavailable for some donors at each locus, only the typed subset was used in association tests. Only TCR beta chains were sequenced in this cohort, and the absence of alpha or paired-chain data limited detectable features. Specific HLA alleles were associated with roughly 16,000 TCR beta sequences at a false discovery rate of 0.05 in a later analysis. The sequencing pipeline was judged likely to have produced a cluster of highly shared sequence variants as a technical artifact. In both the original and validation cohorts, the classifier was reported to diagnose cytomegalovirus status with high specificity and sensitivity. In a later analysis, TCR association rates were found to vary across HLA loci, with the most associated TCRs seen for DRB1 alleles and the fewest for HLA-C alleles. Compared with equally common non-associated chains, HLA-associated TCR beta chains in a later analysis were more clonally expanded and had lower generation probabilities. Broadly in line with IMGT annotations, most TCR beta V segments showed up in productive rearrangements about 87% or about 30% of the time in an earlier analysis of a few hundred of the donors. According to a later genetic analysis, donors in an Asian-associated ancestry cluster had fewer N-insertions in productive TCRs than the approximately 630-donor mean. Correlated functional status among segregating V segments might reflect linkage disequilibrium, but an unknown experimental factor could not be ruled out. A further reported finding was that TCR beta sequences accurately predicted the HLA-A and HLA-B alleles for most subjects in the first cohort. An association between a missense DCLRE1C variant and V-gene and J-gene trimming of TCR beta chains was found in a later genetic analysis and replicated in an independent cohort. According to the authors, the approach could potentially be generalized to other disease states and immunological phenotypes. A few of the identified cytomegalovirus-associated TCR beta chains were confirmed in vitro to be specific for cytomegalovirus antigens. Across donors, most TCR sequences were observed very rarely, whereas some public TCRs were present in many individuals.

Library prep was done by the immunoSEQ multiplex PCR assay. The multiplex PCR relied on a mix of 60 forward primers for TCR Vbeta segments and 13 reverse primers for TCR Jbeta segments. The CDR3 region of rearranged TCR beta genes was amplified from genomic DNA by a multiplex PCR assay. Amplified TCR beta libraries were sequenced as 87-base-pair reads on the Illumina HiSeq System. The paper's processing steps were these. Across the 500 to 850 repertoires, a later analysis counted about 81 million unique TCR beta chains, around 11 million of which were shared by at least two donors. A nearest-neighbor algorithm error-corrected the raw reads and collapsed the reads into unique sequences, merging closely related sequences to remove PCR and sequencing errors. V, D and J gene segments were assigned by aligning CDR3 sequences to IMGT reference sequences. Each retained sequence needed at least a six-nucleotide match to both a V gene segment and a J gene segment. A rearrangement counted as productive if the CDR3 had no stop codons and remained in frame with V and J, and every other rearrangement counted as non-productive. Following IMGT convention, CDR3 was defined as the stretch from the second conserved V-encoded cysteine up to the conserved J-encoded phenylalanine. In an earlier analysis of approximately 500 of the donors, sequences lacking an unambiguous match to a single V gene segment were excluded. In an earlier analysis of approximately 500 of the donors, a V segment was called functional when productive rearrangements were above 56.7%, and segregating when the standard deviation between donors exceeded 5%. To diagnose cytomegalovirus status from the catalog of TCR beta chain sequences, a statistical classification framework was built. A later analysis assigned V and J genes by comparing TCR nucleotide sequences with IMGT/GENE-DB human TR gene sequences. In a later analysis, CDR3 sequences and most-parsimonious VDJ recombination scenarios were assigned using the TCRdist pipeline. In a later analysis, each TCR beta chain was defined by its CDR3 amino acid sequence together with its V-gene family, and reads lacking a unique V-gene family were excluded. In a later analysis, approximately 590 highly shared, low-generation-probability nucleotide sequences were removed to address suspected cross-contamination and a sequencing artifact. A later analysis calculated a clonal expansion index for each public chain from normalized within-repertoire ranks of inferred template counts. Generation probabilities in a later analysis came from a VDJ recombination model fitted to out-of-frame rearrangements, and those results were checked against IGoR. Hypergeometric tests were used in a later analysis to score TCR-TCR, TCR-HLA and TCR-CMV co-occurrence, with a repertoire-size bias correction applied to the TCR pairs. A later analysis estimated false discovery rates by permuting HLA or CMV assignments 20 times. A later analysis grouped co-occurring TCRs with DBSCAN, adding TCRdist sequence similarity when clustering within HLA-allele-positive subsets. For co-occurrence clustering, repertoires with fewer than 30,000 or more than 120,000 public chains were excluded, along with four to six repertoires with anomalous nucleotide sharing. The clones in this table, taken by TCRdb from immuneACCESS, are in-frame only. Not every clone is retained; where verified, under half of the shortfall comes from an unresolved V gene, and the cause of the rest is unknown. The DNA was the basis for D and trimming; V, J and clone size are from that table. The table for this sample lists more than 150,000 clones; more than 60% of them were counted only once. 6.5% to 8.5% of the sample is taken by the ten largest.

The receptor comes from a woman aged 40 to 55 in good health and CMV-seropositive. The chain is made from TRBV4-1 and TRBJ1-6, with the D gene too uncertain to name. The material sequenced was PBMCs. The CDR3 here reads CASSQEEGSIDSPLHF. The nucleotide sequence is TGCGCCAGCAGCCAAGAAGAGGGAAGCATAGATTCACCCCTCCACTTT.